This is a list of T cell receptor beta chains from one sample in a study of blood T cell repertoires in COVID-19. Clones were read by immunoSEQ multiplex PCR, and TCRdb kept only the in-frame ones, dropping some. The profile shows about 240,000 clones, approximately 80% of them singletons. The sample taken for sequencing was peripheral blood. These receptors all stem from a woman aged 18-29 years with acute or convalescent COVID-19. Both conserved end residues are trimmed from each CDR3. A D gene is named only where the DNA matches it firmly.

D	V	CDR3
.	TRBV5-1	ASSLVPDEQF
.	TRBV12-1	ASSAGQGADTQY
TRBD2	TRBV6-5	ASRLGLAEETQY
TRBD1	TRBV5-8	ASSLDRGTGYSNQPQH
TRBD2	TRBV4-3	ASSQSGLAGENEQF
.	TRBV14	ASSQGTRGLMEQF
TRBD2	TRBV19	ASSVLAGDLEQF
TRBD1	TRBV6-6	ASSTTGDYQPQH
TRBD1	TRBV5-5	ASSLAGRGRNQPQH
TRBD1	TRBV27	ASSHVTQGASSNSPLH
.	TRBV11-2	ASSLPHTQETQY
.	TRBV27	ASSSDSSYEQY
.	TRBV3-1/TRBV3-2	ASSQGVGTGGIEQF
TRBD2	TRBV19	ASSMRRETYNNEQF
.	TRBV5-6	ASSLALRPNYGYT
.	TRBV9	ASSQGNLNTEAF
.	TRBV7-3	ASSPGQLGDTQY
.	TRBV7-2	ASSSQTDKLSYEQY
TRBD1	TRBV19	ASSSPTGTGSSYEQY
.	TRBV15	ATSRVVRGSYEQY
.	TRBV5-1	ASSWQNSGANVLT
.	TRBV6-5	ASSPLSGAYEQY
.	TRBV27	TSSFQSTDTQY
.	TRBV13	ASSLVQGNTIY
.	TRBV21-1	ASSNGTGNINNEQF
.	TRBV4-1	ASSQEPTGEQY
TRBD1	TRBV11-2	ASRSDRGPYEQY
.	TRBV6-2/TRBV6-3	ASSYDHRQLNTGELF
TRBD2	TRBV12-3/TRBV12-4	ASGGGYEQY
TRBD2	TRBV12-5	ASGLVGREETQY
.	TRBV27	ASSAPGSGYNEQF
TRBD1	TRBV7-2	ASRGQGVEGYT
.	TRBV3-1/TRBV3-2	ASSQDRGKGHYEQY
.	TRBV7-9	ASSPRRQDLYGYT
TRBD1	TRBV27	ASKTGTGGNQPQH
.	TRBV14	ASSHGGNHNEQF
TRBD2	TRBV6-2/TRBV6-3	ASSSGRLAGETQY
.	TRBV9	ASSATGTGGYT
.	TRBV4-3	ASSQEINYLNTGELF
TRBD1	TRBV7-8	ASSTRTGMYEQY
.	TRBV6-5	ASSYAGSHTYGYT
TRBD1	TRBV7-2	ASSARQGADSNQPQH
.	TRBV6-5	ASSYSYRQSSYEQY
TRBD2	TRBV3-1/TRBV3-2	ASSQDWASGRINEQF
.	TRBV27	ASSFGGLRLETQY
TRBD2	TRBV2	ASSRSAGGLYEQY
TRBD1	TRBV28	ASSYPTGGTEAF
.	TRBV4-3	ASSQDFRGSSNEQF
.	TRBV28	ASSSGLVGYT